These 23 T cell receptor beta chains were all obtained from the same sample, sequenced in a study of brain T cells in children with intractable seizures. Assay: immunoSEQ multiplex PCR; the TCRdb copy retains only in-frame clones and omits some. The data contain roughly 2,500 clones, 65% to 85% of them singletons. The sequenced cases were selected for having the highest brain T cell transcript signatures. Sequencing used resected brain tissue, obtained at surgery. These receptors all stem from a boy younger than two with hemimegalencephaly and intractable seizures.

The chain combines TRBV6-2 or TRBV6-3 with TRBJ2-7; D is unclear. V dropped 0 bases and J dropped 3 bases, with 6 bases sitting between them. This CDR3 region has 13 residues. Germline V gives CDR1 MNHEY, CDR2 SVGEGT. The CDR3 reads CASSYSSSYEQYF. The CDR3 DNA reads as TGTGCCAGCAGTTACTCGTCTAGCTACGAGCAGTACTTC.

This chain joins TRBV7-9 and TRBJ1-2, with 10 bases matching TRBD1. This CDR3 is 16 amino acids long. Unmatched junction bases numbered 9, after V lost 5 bases and J lost 3 bases. Germline values: CDR1 SEHNR, CDR2 FQNEAQ (reference sequence). The CDR3 sequence: CASSRVTGGADYGYTF. CDR3 sequence (DNA): TGTGCCAGCAGCCGAGTGACAGGGGGCGCGGACTATGGCTACACCTTC.

In this sample, this clone turned up a few times. The V gene is TRBV7-9, the J gene TRBJ2-1; 12 nucleotides agree with TRBD2. This CDR3 region has 16 residues. Trimming took 0 bases from V and 10 from J; bases not matched to a gene: 7. Germline V lookup: CDR1 SEHNR, CDR2 FQNEAQ (reference sequence). As DNA, the CDR3 is TGTGCCAGCAGCTTAGCTGGACTAGCGGGACAGCTAGAGCAGTTCTTC. It encodes CASSLAGLAGQLEQFF. The variable domain in full, completed from reference TRBV7-9 and TRBJ2-1, reads DTGVSQNPRHKITKRGQNVTFRCDPISEHNRLYWYRQTLGQGPEFLTYFQNEAQLEKSRLLSDRFSAERPKGSFSTLEIQRTEQGDSAMYLCASSLAGLAGQLEQFFGPGTRLTVL.

This clone was counted a few times. The rearrangement joins TRBV25-1 to TRBJ2-1; TRBD1 is a possible D gene (6 bases). Germline V CDR1 and CDR2: MGHDK, SYGVNS. Trimming took off 9 bases at V and 9 bases at J, with 18 bases between the two ends. This CDR3 is 13 amino acids long. Here the CDR3 reads CASTRGPAVEQFF. The CDR3 DNA follows: TGTGCCAGTACCAGGGGACCAGCCGTTGAGCAGTTCTTC.

The chain recombines TRBV7-8 with TRBJ2-7; TRBD1 matches at 8 bases. The CDR3 loop spans 14 amino acids. CDR1 and CDR2 from the germline V gene are SGHVS and FQNEAQ. With V trimmed by 3 bases and J by 1 base, 2 bases remained unmatched. The CDR3 loop reads CASSFTGGSYEQYF. Written as DNA, the CDR3 is TGTGCCAGCAGCTTTACAGGGGGTTCCTACGAGCAGTACTTC.

The rearrangement uses TRBV11-1 and TRBJ1-1; 9 bases fit TRBD1. The trim removed 1 base at V and 4 bases at J, leaving 7 bases unmatched. The CDR3 loop spans 16 amino acids. Germline CDR1 reads SGHAT; CDR2 reads FQDESV (reference sequence). CDR3 sequence (DNA): TGTGCCAGCAGCTTAGATGCCGGGACAGGGAGCACTGAAGCTTTCTTT. Its protein product is CASSLDAGTGSTEAFF.

The gene calls are TRBV5-4 and TRBJ2-3; 8 nucleotides match TRBD2. The CDR3 length is 17 residues. The germline V gene has CDR1 SGHNT and CDR2 YYREEE (reference sequence). The junction had 14 bases not matched to a gene; V was cut back by 4 bases and J by 4 bases. The CDR3 is CASSRLPGLGASDTQYF. CDR3 bases: TGTGCCAGCAGCCGCCTACCGGGACTAGGAGCTTCAGATACGCAGTATTTT.

This clone was counted only a few times. The J gene is TRBJ2-1, the V gene TRBV2, with 7 positions matching TRBD2. The CDR3 has 16 residues. In germline, CDR1 is SNHLY, CDR2 FYNNEI. V trimming: 6 bases; J trimming: 8 bases; junction bases outside the gene matches: 16. The chain's CDR3 is CASRGTRLAIGDEQFF. In nucleotides, the CDR3 is TGTGCCAGCAGAGGCACCCGACTAGCAATTGGGGATGAGCAGTTCTTC.

This clone appeared once. The chain is built from TRBV11-2 and TRBJ2-5; D might be TRBD1 (6 bases). The CDR3 totals 13 residues. CDR1 SGHAT and CDR2 FQNNGV come from the germline V gene. Trimming stripped 6 bases from V and 9 bases from J, with 17 bases between. CDR3 protein: CASSLFPPGAQYF. CDR3 DNA: TGTGCCAGCAGTTTGTTCCCTCCAGGGGCCCAGTACTTC.

The chain joins TRBV19 to TRBJ1-5; the D gene is possibly TRBD1 (6 bases). V lost 5 bases, J lost 0 bases, and 11 bases lay in between. This CDR3 contains 15 residues. Germline V gene data show CDR1 as LNHDA and CDR2 as SQIVND (reference sequence). CDR3 bases: TGTGCCAGTAGTCAGGACAGCCATAGCAATCAGCCCCAGCATTTT. Residues: CASSQDSHSNQPQHF.

This clone showed up just a few times. CDR3 nucleotides: TGTGCCAGCAGTCCAGCGACAGGGGGTGACTATGGCTACACCTTC. It encodes CASSPATGGDYGYTF. The rearrangement joins TRBV6-5 to TRBJ1-2; 9 bases agree with TRBD1. This CDR3 contains 15 residues. CDR1 MNHEY and CDR2 SVGAGI come from the germline V gene. V trimming: 5 bases; J trimming: 3 bases; junction bases outside the gene matches: 7.

This chain links TRBV19 with TRBJ2-3; D is ambiguous. The CDR3 has 13 amino acids. V was pared by 3 bases and J by 10 bases, with 14 bases between. CDR1 and CDR2 (germline): LNHDA, SQIVND (reference sequence). The CDR3 protein is CASSISSLFSQYF. CDR3 sequence (DNA): TGTGCCAGTAGTATCAGTTCGCTATTTTCGCAGTATTTT.

The chain is built from TRBV6-6 and TRBJ2-7, with D unresolved. This CDR3 spans 13 amino acids. Germline CDR1 is MNHNY and CDR2 is SVGAGI (reference sequence). The ends were cut back, 0 bases at V and 2 bases at J, with 5 bases in the middle. CDR3 in amino acids: CASSYSYPYEQYF. The CDR3 bases are TGTGCCAGCAGTTACTCCTACCCCTACGAGCAGTACTTC.

V usage is TRBV29-1 and J usage is TRBJ2-7, with D tentatively TRBD2 (6 bases). CDR1 is SQVTM, CDR2 ANQGSEA, per germline. Trimming removed 4 bases at V and 5 bases at J, with 9 bases between. The length of the CDR3 is 11 residues. The DNA of the CDR3 is TGCAGCGTTGGGGGGGTTGACGAGCAGTACTTC. This sequence encodes CSVGGVDEQYF.

The chain uses TRBV18 and TRBJ1-4; tentative D call: TRBD1 (6 bases). The length of the CDR3 is 13 residues. Between the trimmed V and J ends, which lost 3 bases and 5 bases, there was a span of 7 bases. CDR1 and CDR2 from the germline V gene are KGHSH and LQKENI. CDR3 amino acids: CASSPGQNEKLFF. As DNA, the CDR3 is TGTGCCAGCTCACCCGGACAGAATGAAAAACTGTTTTTT.

This clone occurred a few times. This CDR3 is also generated by other DNA sequences in the sample. The chain joins TRBV6-6 to TRBJ2-7; the D gene is possibly TRBD2 (6 bases). The CDR3 is 14 residues long. The V gene lost 0 bases and the J gene lost 3 bases, with 9 bases spanning the gap. Germline CDR1 reads MNHNY; CDR2 reads SVGAGI (reference sequence). This CDR3 reads CASSYSTGGYEQYF. In nucleotides, the CDR3 is TGTGCCAGCAGTTACTCTACCGGGGGCTACGAGCAGTACTTC.

The rearrangement uses TRBV28 and TRBJ2-7, with unresolved D. CDR1 is MDHEN, CDR2 SYDVKM, per germline. V was pared by 2 bases and J by 0 bases, with 11 bases between. The CDR3 spans 15 residues. This chain's CDR3 is CASSLTGRSSYEQYF. DNA for the CDR3: TGTGCCAGCAGTTTAACGGGCAGGAGCTCCTACGAGCAGTACTTC.

This clone was detected only once. J is TRBJ2-7 and V is TRBV7-2; weak D call: TRBD2 (6 bases). The germline V gene encodes CDR1 SGHTA and CDR2 FQGNSA. The CDR3 is 16 amino acids. V lost 5 bases, J lost 2 bases, and 19 bases lay in between. CDR3 nucleotides: TGTGCCAGCAGCGATCTAGTTGGGACTCACCCCTACGAGCAGTACTTC. Encoded protein: CASSDLVGTHPYEQYF. The entire variable domain, with the rest obtained from reference TRBV7-2 and TRBJ2-7, is as follows: GAGVSQSPSNKVTEKGKDVELRCDPISGHTALYWYRQSLGQGLEFLIYFQGNSAPDKSGLPSDRFSAERTGGSVSTLTIQRTQQEDSAVYLCASSDLVGTHPYEQYFGPGTRLTVT.

This clone was counted between two and nine times. V and J are TRBV7-9 and TRBJ1-5, with D unresolved. Germline-derived CDR1 and CDR2 are SEHNR and FQNEAQ (reference sequence). Trimming removed 1 base at V and 7 bases at J, with 8 bases between. This CDR3 spans 13 amino acids. The CDR3 protein is CASSLGGQQPQHF. CDR3 nucleotides: TGTGCCAGCAGCTTAGGAGGGCAACAGCCCCAGCATTTT.

This clone has only one observation. This chain connects TRBV7-2 to TRBJ2-7; D possibly corresponds to TRBD2 (6 bases). V lost 1 base and J 5 bases, leaving 12 bases between the germline ends. The CDR3 loop spans 14 amino acids. Germline lookup yields CDR1 SGHTA and CDR2 FQGNSA. The CDR3 loop reads CASSLVGGRHEQYF. As DNA, the CDR3 is TGTGCCAGCAGCTTAGTTGGAGGGAGGCACGAGCAGTACTTC.

The CDR3 DNA sequence: TGTGCCACCAGTGATCCCCTTTTGGGGACTAGCGGGGCCTGGGGCACCGGGGAGCTGTTTTTT. Protein product: CATSDPLLGTSGAWGTGELFF. This sequence joins TRBV24-1 and TRBJ2-2; TRBD2 agrees at 13 bases. Germline V lookup: CDR1 KGHDR, CDR2 SFDVKD. This CDR3 is built from 21 residues. V lost 3 bases, J lost 4 bases, and 16 bases stayed unmatched.

In DNA form, the CDR3 reads TGTGCCAGCAGCTTACTCACTAGCGTGGAGACCCAGTACTTC. This translates into CASSLLTSVETQYF. The genes are TRBV7-8 and TRBJ2-5, with TRBD2 matching 7 bases. The CDR3 length is 14 residues. With 2 bases clipped from V and 5 bases from J, the junction kept 5 bases outside the gene matches. The germline CDR1 and CDR2 sequences are SGHVS and FQNEAQ. The full variable domain, its missing parts supplied by reference TRBV7-8 and TRBJ2-5, is GAGVSQSPRYKVAKRGQDVALRCDPISGHVSLFWYQQALGQGPEFLTYFQNEAQLDKSGLPSDRFFAERPEGSVSTLKIQRTQQEDSAVYLCASSLLTSVETQYFGPGTRLLVL.

In this sample, this clone is large (0.1 to 1%). The chain recombines TRBV27 with TRBJ2-7; D ambiguous. Germline CDR1 MNHEY, CDR2 SMNVEV (reference sequence). CDR3 length equals 14 residues. The V end was cut by 6 bases, the J end by 1 base, with 13 bases between. The CDR3: CASRETPRSYEQYF. The CDR3 DNA sequence: TGTGCCAGCAGGGAGACACCCAGGTCCTACGAGCAGTACTTC.